The 29 T cell receptor beta chains listed next were all sequenced from one sample in a study of blood T cell repertoires in COVID-19. TCRdb's table, derived via immunoSEQ multiplex PCR, lists solely in-frame clones and lacks some. The sample carries over 40,000 clones, 65% to 90% recorded once. Specimen: peripheral blood. The source of these receptors is a human donor in a cohort sampled during active COVID-19.

The genes are TRBV30 and TRBJ2-2; D is unclear. V was shortened by 3 bases and J by 3 bases, with 14 bases between the two germline ends. CDR3 size: 15 residues. Germline values: CDR1 GTSNPN, CDR2 SVGIG (reference sequence). In nucleotides, the CDR3 is TGTGCCTGGAGGCCGTGGGCAGGCGACACCGGGGAGCTGTTTTTT. This codes for CAWRPWAGDTGELFF.

The rearrangement links TRBV5-4 to TRBJ1-4; 7 bases are a match to TRBD1. Germline-derived CDR1 and CDR2 are SGHNT and YYREEE (reference sequence). With V trimmed by 1 base and J by 8 bases, 8 bases remained unmatched. The CDR3 has 15 amino acids. CDR3 loop: CASSLTGAVGEKLFF. In DNA, the CDR3 is TGTGCCAGCAGCTTGACAGGGGCCGTCGGGGAAAAACTGTTTTTT.

This clone was recorded only once. The chain has TRBV25-1 and TRBJ2-7; 12 bases fit TRBD2. V lost 4 bases and J lost 2; bases outside the gene matches: 9. Germline CDR1 and CDR2: MGHDK and SYGVNS. CDR3 length: 17 amino acids. The CDR3 DNA is TGTGCCAGCAGTGCGGGGACTAGCGGGCACCGGGCCTACGAGCAGTACTTC. Residues: CASSAGTSGHRAYEQYF.

This clone was observed a single time. The chain employs TRBV30 and TRBJ2-5; 7 bases match TRBD1. This CDR3 has 14 residues. Germline CDR1 GTSNPN, CDR2 SVGIG (reference sequence). J gave up 2 bases and V 6 bases, and 9 bases lay outside the gene matches. The CDR3 protein is CACTQGTVQETQYF. Here the CDR3 DNA reads TGTGCCTGCACCCAGGGGACAGTACAAGAGACCCAGTACTTC. The full variable domain, its missing parts supplied by reference TRBV30 and TRBJ2-5, is SQTIHQWPATLVQPVGSPLSLECTVEGTSNPNLYWYRQAAGRGLQLLFYSVGIGQISSEVPQNLSASRPQDRQFILSSKKLLLSDSGFYLCACTQGTVQETQYFGPGTRLLVL.

This chain links TRBV10-1 with TRBJ2-7, with 7 bases aligning to TRBD2. Germline V lookup: CDR1 WNHNN, CDR2 SYGVQD (reference sequence). This CDR3 has 14 amino acids. With V trimmed by 7 bases and J by 6 bases, 12 bases remained unmatched. The CDR3 region has the DNA TGCGCCAGCACCCCGGCCAGCACGGGAGGCGAGCAGTACTTC. It encodes CASTPASTGGEQYF.

V and J are TRBV7-8 and TRBJ2-1; TRBD2 matches at 7 bases. V was pared by 2 bases and J by 7 bases, with 14 bases of the junction left unmatched. Germline loops: CDR1 SGHVS, CDR2 FQNEAQ. The CDR3 totals 17 residues. Here the CDR3 reads CASSLPVWRELANEQFF. In nucleotides, the CDR3 is TGTGCCAGCAGCTTACCAGTCTGGCGGGAGTTGGCTAATGAGCAGTTCTTC.

This chain joins TRBV21-1 and TRBJ2-1; TRBD2, the table's D call, was not compared with the DNA. TRBV21-1 is a recognized pseudogene. The CDR3 runs 19 residues. CDR3 sequence (DNA): TGTGCCAGCAGCAAAAAGTCTTCCGCCGGACTAGCGGCTTACAATGAGCAGTTCTTC. Residues: CASSKKSSAGLAAYNEQFF.

The V call is TRBV6-6, the J call TRBJ1-2, with a weak D call TRBD1 (6 bases). Per the germline V gene, CDR1 is MNHNY and CDR2 is SVGAGI (reference sequence). There are 13 residues in the CDR3. The V and J ends lost 11 bases and 3 bases respectively, with 16 bases between them. CDR3 DNA: TGTGCCGTTCCAAGGGGGATTGACTATGGCTACACCTTC. This codes for CAVPRGIDYGYTF.

The chain employs TRBV27 and TRBJ2-4, with 12 bases that match TRBD1. The CDR3 runs to 14 residues. Per germline, CDR1 MNHEY and CDR2 SMNVEV (reference sequence). J lost 14 bases, V lost 2 bases, and 7 bases had no gene match. The CDR3 region is CASSLLGTGGEEYF. The CDR3 region has the DNA TGTGCCAGCAGTTTACTAGGGACAGGGGGCGAGGAGTACTTC.

This clone is medium-sized (0.01 to 0.1%). V usage is TRBV19 and J usage is TRBJ1-5, with D unclear. This CDR3 contains 13 residues. V gave up 5 bases and J gave up 6 bases, with 11 bases separating them. Germline CDR1 and CDR2: LNHDA and SQIVND (reference sequence). The CDR3 nucleotides are TGTGCCAGTAGTGGCGGCGGGGTTCAGCCCCAGCATTTT. Protein product: CASSGGGVQPQHF.

The chain combines TRBV24-1 with TRBJ1-1; 7 bases align to TRBD1. The V gene end was trimmed by 9 bases and the J gene end by 1 base; junction bases not matched to a gene: 4. Germline V CDR1 and CDR2: KGHDR, SFDVKD. The CDR3 contains 13 residues. The DNA of the CDR3 is TGTGCCACCCAAAGACAGGGGAACACTGAAGCTTTCTTT. Translated, it gives CATQRQGNTEAFF.

This clone was counted between two and nine times. V gene TRBV7-9 combines with J gene TRBJ1-1; 8 nucleotides match TRBD1. V was clipped by 5 bases and J by 4 bases; unmatched bases: 6. In germline, CDR1 is SEHNR, CDR2 FQNEAQ (reference sequence). This CDR3 has 14 residues. The CDR3 reads CASSRTGYGTEAFF. In nucleotides, the CDR3 is TGTGCCAGCAGCCGGACAGGGTATGGCACTGAAGCTTTCTTT.

The chain links TRBV18 to TRBJ2-7; a possible D gene is TRBD2 (6 bases). From germline, CDR1 is KGHSH and CDR2 LQKENI. The CDR3 length is 12 residues. Trimming took off 2 bases at V and 4 bases at J, with 6 bases between the two ends. The CDR3, as DNA: TGTGCCAGCTCACCAGGGAGGTACGAGCAGTACTTC. It specifies CASSPGRYEQYF.

This rearrangement joins TRBV6-2 or TRBV6-3 to TRBJ2-7, with D tentatively TRBD2 (5 bases). Trimming shortened V by 4 bases and J by 7 bases, and 11 bases separated the two germline ends. CDR1 and CDR2 from the germline V gene are MNHEY and SVGEGT. This CDR3 has 12 residues. As DNA, the CDR3 is TGTGCCAGCAGTTCACTCGGAGGAGAGCAGTACTTC. Translating gives CASSSLGGEQYF.

J is TRBJ2-1 and V is TRBV5-1; 9 bases match TRBD1. Trimming at V came to 4 bases and at J to 2 bases, leaving 4 bases not matched to a gene. The CDR3 covers 15 residues. Germline V gene data show CDR1 as SGHRS and CDR2 as YFSETQ. In nucleotides, the CDR3 is TGCGCCAGCAGCCCTGGGACAGGGCCCTACAATGAGCAGTTCTTC. Amino acids: CASSPGTGPYNEQFF.

J is TRBJ1-2 and V is TRBV6-1; D unclear. Germline V lookup: CDR1 MNHNS, CDR2 SASEGT. Trimming removed 2 bases from V and 5 bases from J, with 6 bases in between. There are 12 residues in the CDR3. The DNA for the CDR3 is TGTGCCAGCAGTGAACCTACTTATGGCTACACCTTC. As protein: CASSEPTYGYTF.

The chain is built from TRBV6-5 and TRBJ1-2; tentatively, D is TRBD1 (5 bases). Deletions cut 6 bases from V and 3 bases from J, with 11 bases between. CDR3 length: 13 amino acids. In germline, CDR1 is MNHEY, CDR2 SVGAGI. The CDR3 DNA sequence: TGTGCCAGCAGCGGGAGGGGACACTATGGCTACACCTTC. Its protein is CASSGRGHYGYTF.

This chain links TRBV30 with TRBJ2-7, with 9 bases that match TRBD2. The V and J ends lost 0 bases and 4 bases, in that order; junction bases with no gene match: 4. Germline-derived CDR1 and CDR2 are GTSNPN and SVGIG (reference sequence). The CDR3 spans 14 residues. The CDR3 loop is CAWSVSSGIYEQYF. CDR3 in DNA: TGTGCCTGGAGTGTGTCTAGCGGGATATACGAGCAGTACTTC.

V and J are TRBV18 and TRBJ1-6; TRBD1 might be the D (6 bases). Germline V CDR1 and CDR2: KGHSH, LQKENI. This CDR3 is built from 14 residues. V was pared by 2 bases and J by 8 bases, with 10 bases between. The DNA for the CDR3 is TGTGCCAGCTCACCAGGGGGCAAAGATTCACCCCTCCACTTT. Translation gives CASSPGGKDSPLHF.

Within the sample, this clone is large. This rearrangement joins TRBV7-6 to TRBJ2-2; maybe TRBD1 (7 bases). There are 16 residues in the CDR3. V dropped 1 base and J dropped 4 bases, with 13 bases sitting between them. Germline CDR1 is SGHVS and CDR2 is FNYEAQ. The CDR3 protein is CASSLVEGAGTGELFF. As DNA, the CDR3 is TGTGCCAGCAGCTTAGTGGAGGGGGCTGGCACCGGGGAGCTGTTTTTT.

The chain recombines TRBV19 with TRBJ1-5, with D possibly TRBD1 on 5 matching bases. Looked up from germline, CDR1 is LNHDA and CDR2 is SQIVND (reference sequence). V shed 2 bases and J shed 5 bases, with 7 bases lying between them. The CDR3 has 13 amino acids. CDR3 in DNA: TGTGCCAGTAGTATACTAGGGGATCAGCCCCAGCATTTT. Translation: CASSILGDQPQHF. Filled out from reference TRBV19 and TRBJ1-5, the complete variable domain reads DGGITQSPKYLFRKEGQNVTLSCEQNLNHDAMYWYRQDPGQGLRLIYYSQIVNDFQKGDIAEGYSVSREKKESFPLTVTSAQKNPTAFYLCASSILGDQPQHFGDGTRLSIL.

This chain uses TRBV29-1 with TRBJ1-2; TRBD1 matches at 11 bases. This CDR3 is built from 16 residues. Trimming removed 7 bases from V and 6 bases from J; junction bases left unmatched: 16. Germline assignment: CDR1 SQVTM and CDR2 ANQGSEA. The CDR3 reads CSDQGDRGNRGNGYTF. The CDR3 nucleotides read TGCAGCGACCAAGGGGACAGGGGGAACCGAGGCAATGGCTACACCTTC.

This chain uses TRBV27 with TRBJ1-1; D is uncertain. The germline V gene encodes CDR1 MNHEY and CDR2 SMNVEV (reference sequence). The CDR3 contains 13 residues. The ends were cut back, 5 bases at V and 1 base at J, with 8 bases in the middle. CDR3 amino acids: CASSPSGNTEAFF. The CDR3, as DNA: TGTGCCAGCAGTCCGAGTGGGAACACTGAAGCTTTCTTT.

V and J are TRBV19 and TRBJ1-1, with 7 positions matching TRBD1. The CDR3 is 13 residues long. Germline CDR1 and CDR2: LNHDA and SQIVND (reference sequence). The V and J ends lost 4 bases and 6 bases, in that order; junction bases with no gene match: 5. This CDR3 reads CASSRGGIAEAFF. The DNA of the CDR3 is TGTGCCAGTAGTAGAGGGGGCATAGCTGAAGCTTTCTTT.

The chain has TRBV5-4 and TRBJ2-3; maybe TRBD1 (6 bases). CDR1 is SGHNT and CDR2 is YYREEE in the germline V gene (reference sequence). The V gene lost 4 bases and the J gene lost 3 bases, with 18 bases spanning the gap. The CDR3 has 16 residues. CDR3 coding DNA: TGTGCCAGCAGCCACCAGGGGAAGGGCGAGACAGATACGCAGTATTTT. Translating it yields CASSHQGKGETDTQYF.

The rearrangement joins TRBV7-9 to TRBJ1-2; D gene uncertain. The CDR3 runs to 16 residues. Trimming shortened V by 6 bases and J by 3 bases, and 20 bases separated the two germline ends. CDR1 SEHNR and CDR2 FQNEAQ come from the germline V gene (reference sequence). CDR3 DNA: TGTGCCAGCAGACTAGGAGGACTCTTGGAACACTATGGCTACACCTTC. Its translation: CASRLGGLLEHYGYTF.

The chain carries TRBV7-2 and TRBJ2-2; no firm D call. Germline-derived CDR1 and CDR2 are SGHTA and FQGNSA. V lost 7 bases, J lost 2 bases, and 11 bases lay in between. This CDR3 is 14 amino acids long. CDR3 bases: TGTGCCAGCACCTTTCAGGTTAACACCGGGGAGCTGTTTTTT. Translating it yields CASTFQVNTGELFF.

This clone was detected only a few times. The chain couples TRBV30 to TRBJ1-6, with D tentatively TRBD1 (5 bases). The CDR3 is 15 amino acids. The ends were cut back, 0 bases at V and 13 bases at J, with 19 bases in the middle. Per germline, CDR1 GTSNPN and CDR2 SVGIG (reference sequence). The DNA of the CDR3 is TGTGCCTGGAGTGTCCCCAGCGGGGGATTTGTCCCCCTCCACTTT. This sequence encodes CAWSVPSGGFVPLHF.

The V call is TRBV21-1, the J call TRBJ1-1; the D call TRBD1 from the table was never checked on the DNA. TRBV21-1 is a pseudogene. This CDR3 is 15 amino acids long. The CDR3 reads CASMPKVQGTTEAFF. CDR3 nucleotides: TGTGCCAGCATGCCCAAAGTGCAGGGGACCACTGAAGCTTTCTTT.